Each of the 23 T cell receptor beta chains below was sequenced from the same sample in a study of early T cells in non-severe SARS-CoV-2 infection. TCRdb reprocessed the 5' RACE reads via MiXCR and lists one record per CDR3 protein. The data hold roughly 34,000 distinct CDR3 sequences, with 4.5% to 5% observed a single time. Sequenced material: whole blood. The receptor source for this set is an adult who was a healthcare worker with PCR-confirmed SARS-CoV-2 infection or an uninfected control (not recorded which).

This clonotype has a count of ten or more. In DNA form, the CDR3 reads TGTGCCAGCAGCTTAGTAGGGACAGCGGGCACTGAAGCTTTCTTT. Translated, it gives CASSLVGTAGTEAFF. This chain connects TRBV7-6 to TRBJ1-1, with 7 bases matching TRBD1. CDR3 length: 15 residues. V shed 1 base, J shed 4 bases, and the junction held 6 bases outside the gene matches. The germline V gene has CDR1 SGHVS and CDR2 FNYEAQ.

The chain uses TRBV3-1 and TRBJ2-7; 7 nucleotides agree with TRBD1. V shed 5 bases, J shed 0 bases, and the junction held 7 bases outside the gene matches. The CDR3 runs to 15 residues. The germline V gene has CDR1 LGHDT and CDR2 YNNKEL (reference sequence). Here the CDR3 DNA reads TGTGCCAGCAGCGAAGCCGGGACAGTCTCCTACGAGCAGTACTTC. Translating gives CASSEAGTVSYEQYF.

This clonotype turned up a few times. The chain carries TRBV5-1 and TRBJ2-3, with 9 nucleotides matching TRBD1. This CDR3 region has 15 residues. CDR1 is SGHRS, CDR2 YFSETQ, per germline. J gave up 3 bases and V 4 bases, and 6 bases lay outside the gene matches. The CDR3, as DNA: TGCGCCAGCAGCATAGATGACAGGGGGACAGATACGCAGTATTTT. Translated: CASSIDDRGTDTQYF.

This clonotype was counted ten times or more. The V and J genes are TRBV7-9 and TRBJ2-2; tentatively, D is TRBD1 (6 bases). The germline V and J ends were trimmed by 4 bases and 7 bases, with 16 bases remaining between them. The CDR3 extends over 15 amino acids. Germline CDR1 is SEHNR and CDR2 is FQNEAQ (reference sequence). Written as DNA, the CDR3 is TGTGCCAGCAGCTCCGGGACAAGAAGCCTCGGGGAGCTGTTTTTT. Its translation is CASSSGTRSLGELFF.

This clonotype was recorded a few times. The chain couples TRBV14 to TRBJ2-5, with 7 bases lining up with TRBD1. V lost 5 bases, J lost 7 bases, and 10 bases stayed unmatched. The CDR3 spans 14 residues. Germline values: CDR1 SGHDN, CDR2 FVKESK. CDR3 protein: CASSMTGSSGTQYF. CDR3 nucleotides: TGTGCCAGCAGCATGACAGGGTCGTCTGGGACCCAGTACTTC.

Ten or more counts support this clonotype. The chain combines TRBV6-6 with TRBJ1-2; the match to TRBD1 covers 9 bases. CDR3 length: 16 amino acids. The germline V gene has CDR1 MNHNY and CDR2 SVGAGI (reference sequence). The V segment lost 2 bases and the J segment 5 bases; nucleotides outside the gene matches: 9. In DNA form, the CDR3 reads TGTGCCAGCAGTTACGACGGGACAGGGAGGAGGTATGGCTACACCTTC. Translated, it gives CASSYDGTGRRYGYTF.

In this sample, this clonotype turned up a few times. The V gene is TRBV20-1, the J gene TRBJ2-3; possible D gene TRBD2, 5 bases. Germline V gives CDR1 DFQATT, CDR2 SNEGSKA (reference sequence). The CDR3 runs 16 residues. V was trimmed by 8 bases and J by 0 bases, leaving 21 bases between them. This CDR3 is CSTSPAVASSTDTQYF. The CDR3 region has the DNA TGCAGTACCAGTCCAGCGGTTGCTTCTAGCACAGATACGCAGTATTTT.

This clonotype was counted ten times or more. The chain employs TRBV5-6 and TRBJ2-5, with D perhaps matching TRBD1 or TRBD2 (6 bases each). Germline values: CDR1 SGHDT, CDR2 YYEEEE. V gave up 6 bases and J gave up 1 base, with 16 bases separating them. The CDR3 covers 15 residues. CDR3 DNA sequence: TGTGCCAGCACCCCCTCGGGGGCGAGCCAAGAGACCCAGTACTTC. It encodes CASTPSGASQETQYF.

By sample share, this clonotype is medium-sized (0.01 to 0.1%). The gene calls are TRBV29-1 and TRBJ2-7, with 9 bases identical to TRBD1. This CDR3 spans 14 amino acids. Germline loops: CDR1 SQVTM, CDR2 ANQGSEA. Germline trimming cut 4 bases from V and 2 bases from J; bases unmatched to any gene: 6. Written as DNA, the CDR3 is TGCAGCGTTGGGACGACAGGGGGGACCTACGAGCAGTACTTC. It codes for CSVGTTGGTYEQYF.

In this sample, this clonotype turned up a few times. V gene TRBV5-1 combines with J gene TRBJ2-5; unclear D gene. Germline CDR1 and CDR2: SGHRS and YFSETQ. CDR3 length: 15 amino acids. V was clipped by 0 bases and J by 2 bases, with 11 bases between them. The CDR3 spells CASSLGTHSQETQYF. CDR3 coding DNA: TGCGCCAGCAGCTTGGGGACCCATTCTCAAGAGACCCAGTACTTC.

Only a few counts were recorded for this clonotype. V usage is TRBV7-2 and J usage is TRBJ2-2, with 7 bases identical to TRBD1. The CDR3 contains 12 residues. The V gene end was trimmed by 6 bases and the J gene end by 15 bases; junction bases not matched to a gene: 10. Germline CDR1 SGHTA, CDR2 FQGNSA. The CDR3 sequence is CASRINRGEVFF. CDR3 bases: TGTGCCAGCAGAATAAACAGGGGAGAGGTGTTTTTT.

This clonotype was seen many times. The rearrangement uses TRBV2 and TRBJ2-7; D gene ambiguous. Germline V lookup: CDR1 SNHLY, CDR2 FYNNEI. Trimming stripped 6 bases from V and 0 bases from J, with 12 bases between. This CDR3 comprises 14 residues. The CDR3 region is CASSQRRDSYEQYF. As DNA, the CDR3 is TGTGCCAGCAGCCAACGCCGTGACTCCTACGAGCAGTACTTC.

This clonotype was recorded at least ten times. This rearrangement joins TRBV11-2 to TRBJ2-1, with D tentatively TRBD1 (6 bases). The CDR3 has 18 residues. With 5 bases removed from V and 0 bases from J, the gap between germline ends came to 20 bases. The germline CDR1 and CDR2 sequences are SGHAT and FQNNGV. The CDR3 region is CASSRRRDTRSSYNEQFF. The CDR3 nucleotides read TGTGCCAGCAGCCGTCGCCGGGACACACGGAGCTCCTACAATGAGCAGTTCTTC.

This clonotype was seen ten or more times. The chain carries TRBV10-1 and TRBJ1-1; D possibly corresponds to TRBD1 (6 bases). Germline V gene lookup returns CDR1 WNHNN and CDR2 SYGVQD (reference sequence). Trimming left V 3 bases short and J 4 bases short, with 15 bases between. The length of the CDR3 is 15 residues. The CDR3 DNA follows: TGCGCCAGCAGTGAACGGCAGGGGTCCAGCACTGAAGCTTTCTTT. As protein: CASSERQGSSTEAFF.

V is TRBV3-1 and J is TRBJ2-7, with unresolved D. V gave up 1 base and J gave up 5 bases, with 6 bases separating them. Germline CDR1 and CDR2: LGHDT and YNNKEL (reference sequence). The CDR3 has 12 amino acids. In nucleotides, the CDR3 is TGTGCCAGCAGCCAAGTGAGGCACGAGCAGTACTTC. Translated: CASSQVRHEQYF.

The table lists this clonotype with many counts. The V and J genes are TRBV5-1 and TRBJ1-1; 7 nucleotides match TRBD1. Germline-derived CDR1 and CDR2 are SGHRS and YFSETQ. J was trimmed by 4 bases and V by 2 bases; bases with no gene match: 8. The CDR3 is 15 residues long. The chain's CDR3 is CASSFPGQPGTEAFF. The CDR3 DNA reads TGCGCCAGCAGCTTCCCGGGACAGCCGGGCACTGAAGCTTTCTTT.

At least ten counts were recorded for this clonotype. The chain joins TRBV20-1 to TRBJ2-2; D is uncertain. There are 15 residues in the CDR3. Per the germline V gene, CDR1 is DFQATT and CDR2 is SNEGSKA (reference sequence). V lost 4 bases, J lost 1 base, and 13 bases lay in between. The DNA for the CDR3 is TGCAGTGCTAAATGGCTAGTGAAGAACACCGGGGAGCTGTTTTTT. This sequence encodes CSAKWLVKNTGELFF.

This clonotype was detected many times. The J gene is TRBJ2-5, the V gene TRBV5-8; D is undetermined. There are 13 residues in the CDR3. V dropped 0 bases and J dropped 5 bases, with 8 bases sitting between them. CDR1 is SGHTS, CDR2 YDEGEE, per germline. This CDR3 reads CASSLGPSETQYF. The CDR3 DNA reads as TGTGCCAGCAGCTTGGGGCCGAGCGAGACCCAGTACTTC.

The DNA for the CDR3 is TGTGCCAGCAGCTTAGGATTGGGTGAGCAGTTCTTC. Its protein product is CASSLGLGEQFF. The chain joins TRBV11-3 to TRBJ2-1, with D hard to call. Germline values: CDR1 SGHNT, CDR2 YENEEA. Trimming left V 1 base short and J 9 bases short, with 7 bases between. The CDR3 consists of 12 residues.

This clonotype has only a few counts. J is TRBJ1-2 and V is TRBV6-5; 7 nucleotides match TRBD1. Germline assignment: CDR1 MNHEY and CDR2 SVGAGI. The CDR3 contains 15 residues. With 2 bases clipped from V and 7 bases from J, the junction kept 10 bases outside the gene matches. For the CDR3, the DNA is TGTGCCAGCAGTTACGGCAGGGGGGTCTTCTGTGGCTACACCTTC. Protein sequence: CASSYGRGVFCGYTF.

J is TRBJ2-1 and V is TRBV7-2, with D possibly TRBD2 on 6 matching bases. Trimming removed 4 bases from V and 6 bases from J, with 16 bases in between. The CDR3 is made up of 15 amino acids. Germline V CDR1 and CDR2: SGHTA, FQGNSA. For the CDR3, the DNA is TGTGCCAGCAGCTCCCCGCATGGAGGGCGCAATGAGCAGTTCTTC. Amino acid sequence: CASSSPHGGRNEQFF.

Ten or more counts support this clonotype. V usage is TRBV5-1 and J usage is TRBJ2-3; 9 bases match TRBD2. With V trimmed by 1 base and J by 4 bases, 4 bases remained unmatched. The CDR3 length is 15 residues. Germline values: CDR1 SGHRS, CDR2 YFSETQ. The CDR3 coding sequence is TGCGCCAGCAGCTTGACTAGCGGGTCCTCAGATACGCAGTATTTT. Protein: CASSLTSGSSDTQYF.

In regard to this clonotype: A much larger clone lies one base from this, so it may be a read error. J is TRBJ2-2 and V is TRBV28; D not resolved. Germline CDR1 reads MDHEN; CDR2 reads SYDVKM. CDR3 size: 13 residues. CDR3 region: CASSSYHTRELFF. The CDR3 region has the DNA TGTGCCAGCAGTTCGTACCACACCAGGGAGCTGTTTTTT.